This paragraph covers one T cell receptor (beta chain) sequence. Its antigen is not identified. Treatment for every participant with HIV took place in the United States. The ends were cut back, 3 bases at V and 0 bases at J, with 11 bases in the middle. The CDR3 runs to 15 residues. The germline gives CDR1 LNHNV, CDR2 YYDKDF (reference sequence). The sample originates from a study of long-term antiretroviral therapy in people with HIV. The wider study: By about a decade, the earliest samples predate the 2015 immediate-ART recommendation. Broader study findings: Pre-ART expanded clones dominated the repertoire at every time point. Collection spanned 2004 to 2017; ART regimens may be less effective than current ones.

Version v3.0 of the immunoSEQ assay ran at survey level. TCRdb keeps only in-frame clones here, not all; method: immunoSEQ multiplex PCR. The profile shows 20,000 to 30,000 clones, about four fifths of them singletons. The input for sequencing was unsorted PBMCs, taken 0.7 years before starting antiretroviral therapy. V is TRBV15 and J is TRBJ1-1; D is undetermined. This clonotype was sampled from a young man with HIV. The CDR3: CATSRTPPMNTEAFF. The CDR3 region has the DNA TGTGCCACCAGCAGGACACCGCCCATGAACACTGAAGCTTTCTTT. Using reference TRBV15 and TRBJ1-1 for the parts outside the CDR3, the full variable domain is DAMVIQNPRYQVTQFGKPVTLSCSQTLNHNVMYWYQQKSSQAPKLLFHYYDKDFNNEADTPDNFQSRRPNTSFCFLDIRSPGLGDTAMYLCATSRTPPMNTEAFFGQGTRLTVV.